This T cell receptor beta chain was identified during a study of blood T cell repertoires in COVID-19. Study background: T cells, B-cell-depleted T cells, or PBMCs provided the cDNA or gDNA that served as material.

Germline loops: CDR1 GTSNPN, CDR2 SVGIG (reference sequence). The CDR3 is 15 amino acids. The ends were cut back, 2 bases at V and 0 bases at J, with 10 bases in the middle. Authors' methods: Reference gene primer amplification gave estimated nucleated cell counts. Sequencing used immunoSEQ multiplex PCR; TCRdb keeps in-frame clones, though not all of them. V and J calls and clone size are given by that table; D and trimming were obtained from the DNA. Altogether more than 300,000 clones are present, under 90% being singletons, with the ten largest covering about 4.2%. Individuals aged about 18 to 90 years were recruited from 24 US areas. Participants reported their clinical history, and cohort assignment relied on those reports.

The sequence was obtained from a young man who had recovered from COVID-19. Specimen: PBMCs or T cells enriched from blood (not recorded which). The chain carries TRBV30 and TRBJ2-2; D gene ambiguous. The CDR3 sequence is CAWSTWHPNTGELFF. The CDR3 region has the DNA TGTGCCTGGAGTACCTGGCACCCGAACACCGGGGAGCTGTTTTTT.